A selection of T cell receptor beta chains follows, all from one sample in a study of vaccination effects on CD4 cells after COVID-19. Measured with immunoSEQ multiplex PCR; TCRdb has only the in-frame clones, and not every one. The table lists under 30,000 clones, roughly two thirds of them singletons. Their target antigens are unknown. This sample comprised CD4+ T cells from PBMCs cultured without peptide, obtained before COVID-19 vaccination. The source is a human donor who received a COVID-19 vaccine. Both conserved end residues are part of each CDR3. A D gene is named only where the DNA matches it firmly. Clone sizes are given selectively: once, few, many, or a class where the clone is expanded.

j_gene	d_gene	len	v_gene	abundance	CDR3aa	CDR3nt
TRBJ2-7	-	15	TRBV6-1	-	CASSEAPAASYEQYF	TGTGCCAGCAGTGAAGCGCCGGCGGCGTCCTACGAGCAGTACTTC
TRBJ2-5	-	14	TRBV6-5	-	CASTFGWGAETQYF	TGTGCCAGCACCTTCGGGTGGGGTGCAGAGACCCAGTACTTC
TRBJ2-7	-	16	TRBV6-5	-	CASSYSFGQGVYEQYF	TGTGCCAGCAGTTACTCGTTTGGGCAGGGTGTGTACGAGCAGTACTTC
TRBJ2-5	-	13	TRBV6-5	few	CASSYSRQETQYF	TGTGCCAGCAGTTATTCTCGCCAAGAGACCCAGTACTTC
TRBJ1-5	-	15	TRBV6-5	-	CASSKRMSSNQPQHF	TGTGCCAGCAGTAAGAGGATGAGTAGCAATCAGCCCCAGCATTTT
TRBJ1-4	-	14	TRBV25-1	-	CASSEGPANEKLFF	TGTGCCAGCAGTGAGGGGCCGGCTAATGAAAAACTGTTTTTT
TRBJ1-5	-	13	TRBV10-3	few	CAIRERGDQPQHF	TGTGCCATCAGAGAGAGGGGGGATCAGCCCCAGCATTTT
TRBJ2-7	-	15	TRBV5-4	-	CASSLGVQGRYEQYF	TGTGCCAGCAGCTTGGGGGTCCAGGGGAGGTACGAGCAGTACTTC
TRBJ1-6	-	14	TRBV14	-	CASSQEGPGSPLHF	TGTGCCAGCAGCCAAGAGGGTCCGGGATCACCCCTCCACTTT
TRBJ2-5	TRBD1	14	TRBV10-2	-	CASRKGTAKETQYF	TGCGCCAGCAGAAAGGGGACAGCAAAAGAGACCCAGTACTTC
TRBJ2-1	TRBD2	12	TRBV6-5	-	CASSIAGFEQFF	TGTGCCAGCAGTATAGCGGGATTTGAGCAGTTCTTC
TRBJ2-5	-	12	TRBV29-1	-	CSVEFPSETQYF	TGCAGCGTTGAGTTCCCGTCAGAGACCCAGTACTTC
TRBJ1-2	-	14	TRBV4-2	-	CASSQDLGVYGYTF	TGTGCCAGCAGCCAAGATTTGGGGGTCTATGGCTACACCTTC
TRBJ1-5	-	13	TRBV14	-	CASSQYPGQPQHF	TGTGCCAGCAGCCAATACCCGGGTCAGCCCCAGCATTTT
TRBJ2-3	-	13	TRBV7-2	-	CASSLNSIDTQYF	TGTGCCAGCAGCTTAAACAGCATCGATACGCAGTATTTT
TRBJ2-1	-	14	TRBV6-1	-	CASSESDSYNEQFF	TGTGCCAGCAGTGAATCGGACAGCTACAATGAGCAGTTCTTC
TRBJ2-3	-	14	TRBV7-9	-	CASTPKGSPNTQYF	TGTGCCAGCACCCCGAAAGGGTCCCCGAATACGCAGTATTTT
TRBJ2-2	-	15	TRBV6-5	once	CASRVTTSNTGELFF	TGTGCCAGCAGGGTGACAACTTCGAACACCGGGGAGCTGTTTTTT
TRBJ1-1	-	13	TRBV4-1	-	CASSQVGAREAFF	TGCGCCAGCAGCCAAGTCGGGGCGCGTGAAGCTTTCTTT
TRBJ2-3	-	15	TRBV6-5	few	CASSRITGLADTQYF	TGTGCCAGCAGCCGAATTACAGGGCTCGCAGATACGCAGTATTTT
TRBJ2-7	-	15	TRBV7-9	-	CASSSSDITPYEQYF	TGTGCCAGCAGCTCTAGCGACATAACCCCCTACGAGCAGTACTTC